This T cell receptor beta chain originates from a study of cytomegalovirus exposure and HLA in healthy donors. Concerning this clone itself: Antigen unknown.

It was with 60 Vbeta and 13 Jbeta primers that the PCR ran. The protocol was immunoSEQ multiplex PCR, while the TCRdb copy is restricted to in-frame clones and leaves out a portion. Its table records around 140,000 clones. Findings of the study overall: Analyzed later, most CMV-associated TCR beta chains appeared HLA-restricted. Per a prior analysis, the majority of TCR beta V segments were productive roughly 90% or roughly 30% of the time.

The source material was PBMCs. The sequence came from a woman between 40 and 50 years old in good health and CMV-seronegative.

The CDR3 DNA reads as TGCGCCAGCCAGTTAGGACAGAATTTACCCACGGGCCAGTACTTC. Translation gives CASQLGQNLPTGQYF. The gene calls are TRBV5-1 and TRBJ2-5, with D maybe TRBD1 (6 bases). This CDR3 region has 15 residues. The V end lost 7 bases, the J end lost 10 bases, and 26 bases lay between the germline ends. The germline CDR1 and CDR2 sequences are SGHRS and YFSETQ. Using reference TRBV5-1 and TRBJ2-5 for the parts outside the CDR3, the full variable domain is KAGVTQTPRYLIKTRGQQVTLSCSPISGHRSVSWYQQTPGQGLQFLFEYFSETQRNKGNFPGRFSGRQFSNSRSEMNVSTLELGDSALYLCASQLGQNLPTGQYFGPGTRLLVL.